The 6 T cell receptor beta chains given below trace back to one sample, sequenced in a study of T cell responses to AZD1222 COVID-19 vaccine. Sequencing used immunoSEQ multiplex PCR; TCRdb keeps in-frame clones, though not all of them. The sample has fewer than 110,000 clones, approximately 89% seen once. This specimen consisted of peripheral blood, obtained on day 0 of AZD1222 vaccination. These receptors were taken from an adult in good health.

This clone was seen only once. This CDR3 is CASSSGTSMNAQYF. CDR3 nucleotides: TGTGCCAGCAGTTCCGGGACTAGCATGAACGCGCAGTATTTT. This chain connects TRBV2 to TRBJ2-3; TRBD2 aligns across 9 bases. Germline CDR1 reads SNHLY; CDR2 reads FYNNEI. There are 14 residues in the CDR3. J gave up 10 bases and V 5 bases, and 10 bases lay outside the gene matches.

This chain joins TRBV6-5 and TRBJ1-6, with D possibly matching TRBD1 (6 bases). Trimming took 1 base from V and 7 from J, leaving 11 bases between them. The V gene's germline CDR1 is MNHEY and CDR2 SVGAGI. The CDR3 runs 15 residues. In nucleotides, the CDR3 is TGTGCCAGCAGTTACTTCGGCAGGGGCAATTCACCCCTCCACTTT. This gives the protein CASSYFGRGNSPLHF.

V is TRBV6-5 and J is TRBJ1-2; a weak D match, TRBD1 (5 bases). The V gene's germline CDR1 is MNHEY and CDR2 SVGAGI. The CDR3 loop spans 13 amino acids. V was cut by 6 bases and J by 8 bases, with 16 bases left in between. DNA of the CDR3: TGTGCCAGCAGCCTCTGGCAGGGCGGAGGCTACACCTTC. Translating gives CASSLWQGGGYTF.

The chain links TRBV18 to TRBJ2-7, with D perhaps TRBD1 (7 bases). This CDR3 contains 14 residues. Germline loops: CDR1 KGHSH, CDR2 LQKENI. Trimming took 2 bases from V and 4 from J, leaving 12 bases between them. CDR3 sequence reads: CASSPSAGGYEQYF. The CDR3 DNA is TGTGCCAGCTCACCATCCGCAGGGGGGTACGAGCAGTACTTC.

This chain joins TRBV12-3 or TRBV12-4 and TRBJ1-1; no clear D. The CDR3 extends over 13 amino acids. Trimming left V 2 bases short and J 4 bases short, with 8 bases between. The chain's CDR3 is CASSLPGSTEAFF. The CDR3 coding sequence is TGTGCCAGCAGTTTACCGGGGAGCACTGAAGCTTTCTTT.

The chain uses TRBV7-2 and TRBJ1-3; 10 bases are a match to TRBD1. This CDR3 is built from 16 residues. The V segment lost 5 bases and the J segment 3 bases; nucleotides outside the gene matches: 7. Germline V gives CDR1 SGHTA, CDR2 FQGNSA. The CDR3 protein is CASSDSGQGIGNTIYF. The CDR3 DNA sequence: TGTGCCAGCAGCGATTCGGGACAGGGGATTGGAAACACCATATATTTT.